This T cell receptor (beta chain) was captured by sequencing in a study of Graves' ophthalmopathy and Graves' hyperthyroidism. This clonotype appeared many times. Those donors who had ophthalmopathy presented with moderate-to-severe activity, a CAS of ≥3, a NOSPECS of ≥4 and a duration under 3 months. The sequenced template was RNA, covering the TCR beta CDR3 region. First-round RT-PCR relied on HTBI primers, and a second-round multiplex PCR came next. TCRdb reprocessed the multiplex PCR reads via MiXCR and lists one record per CDR3 protein. The sample holds 150,000 to 200,000 distinct CDR3 sequences, roughly two fifths seen once. The ends lost 1 base at V and 5 bases at J; junction bases unmatched: 4. This CDR3 has 14 amino acids. Germline V gene lookup returns CDR1 LGHNA and CDR2 YSLEER.

Specimen: peripheral blood. The V and J genes are TRBV4-3 and TRBJ1-1; TRBD1 agrees at 7 bases. The TCR comes from a man under 40 with Graves' ophthalmopathy. CDR3 protein: CASSQGGGATEAFF. The CDR3, as DNA: TGCGCCAGCAGCCAAGGAGGGGGCGCAACTGAAGCTTTCTTT.